These 32 T cell receptor beta chains were all obtained from the same sample, sequenced in a study of Graves' ophthalmopathy and Graves' hyperthyroidism. The sequenced template was RNA, covering the TCR beta CDR3 region. A first-round RT-PCR used HTBI primers, followed by a second-round multiplex PCR. TCRdb fed the multiplex PCR reads into MiXCR, producing one record per CDR3 protein. Of some 380,000 distinct CDR3 sequences detected, 15% appear once; the ten largest clones hold 5.5% to 8%. Sample: peripheral blood. These receptors were collected from a woman aged 18-30 years with stable Graves' hyperthyroidism.

This clonotype was counted ten times or more. The chain uses TRBV6-5 and TRBJ2-5, with 11 bases aligning to TRBD2. CDR1 MNHEY and CDR2 SVGAGI come from the germline V gene. The CDR3 sequence is 15 residues long. V lost 4 bases to trimming and J lost 3 bases; unmatched junction nucleotides: 4. CDR3 in amino acids: CASSSGTSGKETQYF. CDR3 bases: TGTGCCAGCAGTTCAGGGACTAGCGGAAAAGAGACCCAGTACTTC.

This clonotype was seen many times. The chain couples TRBV20-1 to TRBJ1-1; 8 nucleotides match TRBD1. The CDR3 runs to 14 residues. In germline, CDR1 is DFQATT, CDR2 SNEGSKA (reference sequence). J gave up 1 base and V 5 bases, and 6 bases lay outside the gene matches. The CDR3 reads CSAEDRGGNTEAFF. CDR3 bases: TGCAGTGCTGAAGACAGGGGAGGGAACACTGAAGCTTTCTTT.

Comment on this clonotype: One end of the junction varies from germline; a read error may be responsible. The chain is built from TRBV6-5 and TRBJ1-6, with 9 bases that match TRBD1. The CDR3 spans 18 residues. Germline assignment: CDR1 MNHEY and CDR2 SVGAGI. The CDR3 is CASSYSGGTGLYNSHLHF. The CDR3 coding sequence is TGTGCCAGCAGTTACTCCGGCGGGACAGGGCTTTATAATTCACACCTCCACTTT.

This clonotype came up many times. The chain recombines TRBV12-3 or TRBV12-4 with TRBJ1-2; D gene ambiguous. Trimming left V 3 bases short and J 4 bases short, with 9 bases between. This CDR3 contains 13 residues. In DNA form, the CDR3 reads TGTGCCAGCAGTTTGAGGGAGACCTATGGCTACACCTTC. Encoded protein: CASSLRETYGYTF.

This clonotype occurred many times. V usage is TRBV27 and J usage is TRBJ1-5; 8 nucleotides agree with TRBD1. The germline V gene has CDR1 MNHEY and CDR2 SMNVEV (reference sequence). Trimming removed 4 bases from V and 9 bases from J; junction bases left unmatched: 5. The CDR3 contains 13 residues. Written as DNA, the CDR3 is TGTGCCAGCAGTTCCACAGGGGGGAGGCCCCAGCATTTT. It is translated as CASSSTGGRPQHF.

This clonotype was seen only a few times. The chain links TRBV20-1 to TRBJ1-1; D is unresolved. This CDR3 is 15 amino acids long. V gave up 2 bases and J gave up 0 bases, with 13 bases separating them. Looked up from germline, CDR1 is DFQATT and CDR2 is SNEGSKA (reference sequence). In nucleotides, the CDR3 is TGCAGTGCTAGACCTGCGGGAGCGGTGAACACTGAAGCTTTCTTT. This gives the protein CSARPAGAVNTEAFF.

This clonotype appeared many times. This rearrangement joins TRBV30 to TRBJ1-2, with 7 bases identical to TRBD1. V gave up 2 bases and J gave up 4 bases; unmatched junction bases: 1. Germline CDR1 and CDR2: GTSNPN and SVGIG (reference sequence). The length of the CDR3 is 12 residues. The CDR3 sequence: CAWSRQGYGYTF. In nucleotides, the CDR3 is TGTGCCTGGAGTCGACAGGGCTATGGCTACACCTTC.

The rearrangement links TRBV19 to TRBJ2-7, with 8 bases identical to TRBD1. Trimming at V came to 5 bases and at J to 0 bases, leaving 6 bases not matched to a gene. CDR1 and CDR2 from the germline V gene are LNHDA and SQIVND (reference sequence). The CDR3 spans 15 residues. CDR3: CASSLGTGVSYEQYF. CDR3 in DNA: TGTGCCAGTAGTCTCGGGACAGGAGTCTCCTACGAGCAGTACTTC.

In its sample, this clonotype was seen many times. The CDR3 DNA reads TGTGCCAGCAGCGAGGGTGTTCAAGAGACCCAGTACTTC. It codes for CASSEGVQETQYF. The chain couples TRBV11-2 to TRBJ2-5; tentative D call: TRBD2 (5 bases). The CDR3 is 13 residues long. CDR1 and CDR2 from the germline V gene are SGHAT and FQNNGV. V gave up 5 bases and J gave up 2 bases, with 9 bases separating them.

The chain combines TRBV12-3 or TRBV12-4 with TRBJ1-5, with a weak D call TRBD1 (6 bases). The CDR3 spans 16 residues. V dropped 3 bases and J dropped 7 bases, with 19 bases sitting between them. The CDR3 protein is CASSLGLPGGRQPQHF. DNA of the CDR3: TGTGCCAGCAGTTTGGGGCTACCGGGGGGCCGGCAGCCCCAGCATTTT.

This clonotype was observed many times. V usage is TRBV6-1 and J usage is TRBJ2-2, with a tentative D call TRBD1 (6 bases). Germline V lookup: CDR1 MNHNS, CDR2 SASEGT. Deletions cut 7 bases from V and 4 bases from J, with 13 bases between. The CDR3 has 14 residues. CDR3 protein: CASTLTGGTGELFF. The CDR3 DNA follows: TGTGCCAGCACCCTGACAGGAGGCACCGGGGAGCTGTTTTTT.

This clonotype was seen many times. V and J are TRBV19 and TRBJ1-2; TRBD1 might be the D (5 bases). This CDR3 is 15 amino acids long. CDR1 and CDR2 from the germline V gene are LNHDA and SQIVND (reference sequence). Trimming stripped 2 bases from V and 0 bases from J, with 10 bases between. In DNA form, the CDR3 reads TGTGCCAGTAGTATATCCAGGGCCGCTAACTATGGCTACACCTTC. This translates into CASSISRAANYGYTF.

This clonotype was seen repeatedly, ten times or more. V is TRBV5-1 and J is TRBJ1-1, with no clear D. The CDR3 consists of 15 residues. CDR1 and CDR2 from the germline V gene are SGHRS and YFSETQ. Trimming took 6 bases from V and 1 from J, leaving 16 bases between them. CDR3 sequence (DNA): TGCGCCAGCACCCCTTGGACTACCCAGAACACTGAAGCTTTCTTT. This sequence encodes CASTPWTTQNTEAFF. The full variable domain, its missing parts supplied by reference TRBV5-1 and TRBJ1-1, is KAGVTQTPRYLIKTRGQQVTLSCSPISGHRSVSWYQQTPGQGLQFLFEYFSETQRNKGNFPGRFSGRQFSNSRSEMNVSTLELGDSALYLCASTPWTTQNTEAFFGQGTRLTVV.

At least ten counts were recorded for this clonotype. This chain connects TRBV4-1 to TRBJ1-6; D gene unclear. CDR1 and CDR2 from the germline V gene are MGHRA and YSYEKL. CDR3 length: 16 residues. V lost 1 base and J lost 6, with 13 bases in between. CDR3 residues: CASSQVSVIFNSPLHF. As DNA, the CDR3 is TGCGCCAGCAGCCAAGTGTCCGTAATATTTAATTCACCCCTCCACTTT.

V usage is TRBV6-5 and J usage is TRBJ2-5; perhaps D is TRBD1 or TRBD2 (5 bases each). Germline CDR1 MNHEY, CDR2 SVGAGI. V gave up 2 bases and J gave up 4 bases, with 8 bases separating them. The CDR3 is 13 amino acids. In DNA form, the CDR3 reads TGTGCCAGCAGTTACATGGGACGAGAGACCCAGTACTTC. Translated: CASSYMGRETQYF.

This clonotype has ten or more counts. The V and J genes are TRBV27 and TRBJ2-7; D not resolved. With 2 bases removed from V and 3 bases from J, the gap between germline ends came to 8 bases. In germline, CDR1 is MNHEY, CDR2 SMNVEV (reference sequence). CDR3 length equals 13 residues. The CDR3 sequence is CASSLNGVYEQYF. The CDR3 coding sequence is TGTGCCAGCAGTTTAAACGGTGTCTACGAGCAGTACTTC.

Of note for this clonotype: Being one base from a much bigger clone, this may be a read error. The V gene is TRBV24-1, the J gene TRBJ2-2; possibly TRBD1 or TRBD2 for D (5 bases each). The CDR3 is 15 amino acids. Per germline, CDR1 KGHDR and CDR2 SFDVKD. The chain's CDR3 is CATSDPDSLIGELCF. CDR3 in DNA: TGTGCCACCAGTGACCCCGACAGCCTCATCGGGGAGCTGTGTTTT.

This clonotype was picked up many times. V is TRBV7-3 and J is TRBJ2-7; TRBD1 matches at 9 bases. Trimming took 5 bases from V and 3 from J; bases not matched to a gene: 8. The germline CDR1 and CDR2 sequences are SGHTA and FQGTGA. CDR3 size: 15 residues. CDR3 sequence (DNA): TGTGCCAGCAGCCTAAGACCGGGACAGGGCTACGAGCAGTACTTC. This translates into CASSLRPGQGYEQYF.

This clonotype was seen many times. The rearrangement links TRBV10-3 to TRBJ1-5, with 8 bases matching TRBD1. V trimming: 5 bases; J trimming: 5 bases; junction bases outside the gene matches: 2. The CDR3 contains 13 residues. The germline V gene has CDR1 ENHRY and CDR2 SYGVKD. The CDR3 loop is CAISMTGDQPQHF. The CDR3, as DNA: TGTGCCATCAGTATGACAGGGGATCAGCCCCAGCATTTT.

This clonotype was counted at least ten times. V and J are TRBV20-1 and TRBJ2-5; no firm D call. From germline, CDR1 is DFQATT and CDR2 SNEGSKA (reference sequence). This CDR3 spans 14 amino acids. V lost 0 bases to trimming and J lost 2 bases, with 10 bases between them. CDR3 region: CSARDLTQQETQYF. The CDR3 DNA is TGCAGTGCTAGAGATCTGACTCAACAAGAGACCCAGTACTTC.

This clonotype was counted ten times or more. CDR3 in DNA: TGTGCCAGTAGTATGGTCAGCGGGCAGCCCCAGCATTTT. It specifies CASSMVSGQPQHF. The chain joins TRBV19 to TRBJ1-5; D gene uncertain. Germline V gives CDR1 LNHDA, CDR2 SQIVND (reference sequence). CDR3 length: 13 residues. V was clipped by 3 bases and J by 7 bases, with 10 bases between them.

This clonotype was detected ten times or more. The chain combines TRBV4-3 with TRBJ1-5; no definite D call. Deletions cut 2 bases from V and 7 bases from J, with 18 bases between. This CDR3 comprises 16 residues. The germline gives CDR1 LGHNA, CDR2 YSLEER. Here the CDR3 reads CASSQSDGGTGQPQHF. Written as DNA, the CDR3 is TGCGCCAGCAGCCAATCAGACGGCGGCACTGGCCAGCCCCAGCATTTT.

This clonotype was found a few times. The chain couples TRBV7-2 to TRBJ1-6; D is uncertain. V lost 5 bases and J lost 0, with 2 bases in between. The CDR3 totals 13 residues. The germline gives CDR1 SGHTA, CDR2 FQGNSA. CDR3 region: CASSPSYNSPLHF. The CDR3, as DNA: TGTGCCAGCAGCCCCTCCTATAATTCACCCCTCCACTTT. Full variable domain (rest looked up from reference TRBV7-2 and TRBJ1-6): GAGVSQSPSNKVTEKGKDVELRCDPISGHTALYWYRQSLGQGLEFLIYFQGNSAPDKSGLPSDRFSAERTGGSVSTLTIQRTQQEDSAVYLCASSPSYNSPLHFGNGTRLTVT.

This clonotype came up many times. The chain employs TRBV6-2 or TRBV6-3 and TRBJ2-7; D is possibly TRBD2 (7 bases). Trimming stripped 8 bases from V and 3 bases from J, with 17 bases between. CDR1 is MNHEY, CDR2 SVGEGT, per germline. The CDR3 has 14 residues. In nucleotides, the CDR3 is TGTGCCAGCTCCGAATCCGGGGGGCTCTACGAGCAGTACTTC. This encodes CASSESGGLYEQYF.

This clonotype occurred a few times. The rearrangement joins TRBV6-1 to TRBJ2-7; 7 bases agree with TRBD1. The junction had 10 bases not matched to a gene; V was cut back by 3 bases and J by 2 bases. The CDR3 length is 16 residues. Germline CDR1 MNHNS, CDR2 SASEGT. CDR3 protein: CASSEYRGVSTYEQYF. CDR3 bases: TGTGCCAGCAGTGAGTACAGGGGAGTTTCGACCTACGAGCAGTACTTC.

V is TRBV28 and J is TRBJ1-2, with D perhaps TRBD1 (5 bases). CDR3 length: 12 amino acids. The germline V gene has CDR1 MDHEN and CDR2 SYDVKM. The V gene lost 6 bases and the J gene lost 6 bases, with 11 bases spanning the gap. The CDR3 is CASSSVGDGYTF. The CDR3 bases are TGTGCCAGCAGCTCGGTGGGGGATGGCTACACCTTC.

This clonotype was seen many times. The gene calls are TRBV6-1 and TRBJ1-5; TRBD1 agrees at 8 bases. The CDR3 covers 14 residues. V lost 10 bases to trimming and J lost 4 bases; unmatched junction nucleotides: 9. CDR1 MNHNS and CDR2 SASEGT come from the germline V gene. The CDR3 here is CATYGTGQNQPQHF. The CDR3 nucleotides are TGTGCCACTTACGGGACAGGACAGAATCAGCCCCAGCATTTT.

Ten or more counts support this clonotype. The chain joins TRBV6-5 to TRBJ2-7; D perhaps matches TRBD1 (5 bases). Trimming shortened V by 6 bases and J by 4 bases, and 10 bases separated the two germline ends. The germline V gene has CDR1 MNHEY and CDR2 SVGAGI. The CDR3 is 12 amino acids. Here the CDR3 reads CASSLQAYEQYF. The CDR3 bases are TGTGCCAGCAGCCTACAGGCTTACGAGCAGTACTTC.

The chain employs TRBV6-1 and TRBJ2-3; the match to TRBD2 covers 13 bases. Trimming cost V 6 bases and J 8 bases; bases outside gene matches: 11. CDR3 size: 16 residues. The germline V gene encodes CDR1 MNHNS and CDR2 SASEGT. CDR3 sequence (DNA): TGTGCCAGCAGACGATCACTAGCGGGGGGGTCCGGTACGCAGTATTTT. It specifies CASRRSLAGGSGTQYF.

This clonotype was picked up many times. V and J are TRBV2 and TRBJ2-4, with 9 nucleotides matching TRBD2. The CDR3 has 15 residues. V trimming: 8 bases; J trimming: 3 bases; junction bases outside the gene matches: 8. Per the germline V gene, CDR1 is SNHLY and CDR2 is FYNNEI. Written as DNA, the CDR3 is TGTGCCAGCCGGACTAGCGAGGGGTACAAAAACATTCAGTACTTC. The encoded protein is CASRTSEGYKNIQYF.

This clonotype was seen at least ten times. J is TRBJ1-3 and V is TRBV9; D gene uncertain. Per germline, CDR1 SGDLS and CDR2 YYNGEE. V lost 0 bases and J lost 2, with 6 bases in between. This CDR3 comprises 14 residues. DNA for the CDR3: TGTGCCAGCAGCGTAGGGGCCACTGGAAACACCATATATTTT. Amino acid sequence: CASSVGATGNTIYF.

With regard to this clonotype: At one end, the junction sequence differs from germline, possibly due to a read error. The chain employs TRBV4-1 and TRBJ2-7, with 7 bases matching TRBD2. This CDR3 region has 14 residues. CDR1 MGHRA and CDR2 YSYEKL come from the germline V gene. The CDR3 here is CASSQRDYSYEQYF. CDR3 DNA sequence: TGTGCCAGCAGCCAACGGGACTACTCCTACGAGCAGTACTTC.